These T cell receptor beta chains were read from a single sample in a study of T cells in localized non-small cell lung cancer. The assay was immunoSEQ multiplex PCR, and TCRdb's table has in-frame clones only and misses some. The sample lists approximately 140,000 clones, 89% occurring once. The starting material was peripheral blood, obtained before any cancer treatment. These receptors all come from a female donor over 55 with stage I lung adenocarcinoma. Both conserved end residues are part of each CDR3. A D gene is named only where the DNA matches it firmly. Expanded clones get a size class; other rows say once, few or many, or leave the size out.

DNA: TGTGCCAGCCACAAGGGTACCGGGGAGCTGTTTTTT; CDR3: CASHKGTGELFF; size: .; V: TRBV25-1; D: .; J: TRBJ2-2
DNA: TGTGCCACCAGCAGAGTCGGTCCGGACAGACAGTACTTC; CDR3: CATSRVGPDRQYF; size: .; V: TRBV15; D: .; J: TRBJ2-5
DNA: TGCGCCAGCAGCCCGAGACCCGGATCGACAGATACGCAGTATTTT; CDR3: CASSPRPGSTDTQYF; size: .; V: TRBV5-1; D: .; J: TRBJ2-3
DNA: TGTGCCAGCAGTGCCGCGGACAGGACCACAGATACGCAGTATTTT; CDR3: CASSAADRTTDTQYF; size: .; V: TRBV25-1; D: TRBD1; J: TRBJ2-3
DNA: TGTGCCAGCCAGTTCCCAGGGAGCACAGATACGCAGTATTTT; CDR3: CASQFPGSTDTQYF; size: .; V: TRBV6-6; D: .; J: TRBJ2-3
DNA: TGTGCCAGCTCACCTTTTCCCGGGACAGGGGGCTCCTACGAGCAGTACTTC; CDR3: CASSPFPGTGGSYEQYF; size: .; V: TRBV18; D: TRBD1; J: TRBJ2-7
DNA: TGTGCCAGCAGTAACCCCCGCGGCCGGACGGACGAGCAGTACTTC; CDR3: CASSNPRGRTDEQYF; size: .; V: TRBV28; D: .; J: TRBJ2-7
DNA: TGTGCCAGCAGCTTAGTGGCCGGATACACTGAAGCTTTCTTT; CDR3: CASSLVAGYTEAFF; size: .; V: TRBV11-2; D: .; J: TRBJ1-1
DNA: TGTGCCAGCAGCTTACTTGGCGGGAAACAAGAGACCCAGTACTTC; CDR3: CASSLLGGKQETQYF; size: once; V: TRBV7-2; D: .; J: TRBJ2-5
DNA: TGTGCCAGCAGCGTGTTTAGCGGGAACGGTGGCACAGATACGCAGTATTTT; CDR3: CASSVFSGNGGTDTQYF; size: .; V: TRBV9; D: TRBD2; J: TRBJ2-3
DNA: TGTGCCAGCTCAACACTTGCCGGGACAGAAAATCAGCCCCAGCATTTT; CDR3: CASSTLAGTENQPQHF; size: .; V: TRBV18; D: TRBD1; J: TRBJ1-5
DNA: TGTGCCAGCAGTTTAAGGCCCCACCTGGGGGCTGCTAATGAAAAACTGTTTTTT; CDR3: CASSLRPHLGAANEKLFF; size: once; V: TRBV27; D: .; J: TRBJ1-4
DNA: TGTGCCAGCAGTGAAGGGGGCGGGAGGGTCTACGAGCAGTACTTC; CDR3: CASSEGGGRVYEQYF; size: .; V: TRBV2; D: TRBD2; J: TRBJ2-7
DNA: TGTGCCAGCAGTTCACCGACAGGGTATGTTGAGCAGTTCTTC; CDR3: CASSSPTGYVEQFF; size: .; V: TRBV28; D: TRBD1; J: TRBJ2-1
DNA: TGCGCCAGCAGCCAAGATTCTTCGGTTCGGCAGTACTTC; CDR3: CASSQDSSVRQYF; size: .; V: TRBV4-1; D: .; J: TRBJ2-7
DNA: TGTGCCAGCAGCCCGTACTCTGGAAACACCATATATTTT; CDR3: CASSPYSGNTIYF; size: .; V: TRBV13; D: .; J: TRBJ1-3
DNA: TGCGCCAGCAGCTTTGGTTTAGCGGGAGGGCGCACCGGGGAGCTGTTTTTT; CDR3: CASSFGLAGGRTGELFF; size: .; V: TRBV5-1; D: TRBD2; J: TRBJ2-2
DNA: TGTGCCAGCTCACCACCGGTATCGGCACAGGGTGAAAAACTGTTTTTT; CDR3: CASSPPVSAQGEKLFF; size: .; V: TRBV18; D: .; J: TRBJ1-4
DNA: TGCGCCAGCAGCCAAGTTTCACCGCGGTTAAATGAAAAACTGTTTTTT; CDR3: CASSQVSPRLNEKLFF; size: .; V: TRBV4-1; D: .; J: TRBJ1-4
DNA: TGTGCCAGCTGGGACAGGAACACCGGGGAGCTGTTTTTT; CDR3: CASWDRNTGELFF; size: .; V: TRBV6-1; D: TRBD1; J: TRBJ2-2